This passage covers 25 T cell receptor beta chains from one sample sequenced in a study of T cell responses to AZD1222 COVID-19 vaccine. Repertoires were generated with immunoSEQ multiplex PCR, while TCRdb's copy carries only in-frame clones and drops some. The sample shows some 180,000 clones, 80% to 95% of them seen only once. The specimen comprised peripheral blood, sampled on day 0 of AZD1222 vaccination. Receptor source: an adult in good health.

This rearrangement joins TRBV2 to TRBJ1-6, with 9 bases lining up with TRBD1. V lost 7 bases and J lost 7; bases outside the gene matches: 2. Germline values: CDR1 SNHLY, CDR2 FYNNEI. This CDR3 is built from 13 residues. The CDR3 DNA reads TGTGCCAGCACCGGACAGGGGAATTCACCCCTCCACTTT. It specifies CASTGQGNSPLHF.

The count of this clone is one. The chain recombines TRBV7-2 with TRBJ2-1; D gene uncertain. V gave up 5 bases and J gave up 1 base, with 15 bases separating them. This CDR3 region has 16 residues. Per the germline V gene, CDR1 is SGHTA and CDR2 is FQGNSA. The DNA of the CDR3 is TGTGCCAGCAGCCCTAGTGTATCGGCTTCCTACAATGAGCAGTTCTTC. Translation: CASSPSVSASYNEQFF.

The chain is built from TRBV25-1 and TRBJ2-3; D gene ambiguous. Trimming stripped 3 bases from V and 6 bases from J, with 10 bases between. Germline CDR1 reads MGHDK; CDR2 reads SYGVNS. The CDR3 loop spans 13 amino acids. CDR3 sequence (DNA): TGTGCCAGCAGTGAGGGGTCTAGGGATACGCAGTATTTT. Its translation is CASSEGSRDTQYF.

The J gene is TRBJ1-5, the V gene TRBV19; 7 bases fit TRBD1. V gave up 8 bases and J gave up 3 bases; unmatched junction bases: 10. This CDR3 comprises 15 residues. Germline V lookup: CDR1 LNHDA, CDR2 SQIVND (reference sequence). The chain's CDR3 is CASGLDRSINQPQHF. CDR3 bases: TGTGCCAGTGGCCTGGACAGGAGCATCAATCAGCCCCAGCATTTT.

The chain combines TRBV30 with TRBJ2-1, with D possibly TRBD1 on 6 matching bases. V was pared by 1 base and J by 5 bases, with 12 bases between. The CDR3 is 14 amino acids. Germline V gives CDR1 GTSNPN, CDR2 SVGIG (reference sequence). The CDR3 here is CAWSAWTANNEQFF. CDR3 in DNA: TGTGCCTGGAGTGCTTGGACAGCGAACAATGAGCAGTTCTTC.

The CDR3 coding sequence is TGTGCCAGCAGTCCTTGGGACCGGCCGAACACTGAAGCTTTCTTT. Amino acid sequence: CASSPWDRPNTEAFF. The chain recombines TRBV27 with TRBJ1-1; D might be TRBD1 (5 bases). The V gene's germline CDR1 is MNHEY and CDR2 SMNVEV (reference sequence). V shed 5 bases and J shed 1 base, with 14 bases lying between them. The CDR3 totals 15 residues.

The J gene is TRBJ2-3, the V gene TRBV2, with TRBD1 matching 8 bases. The CDR3 has 14 amino acids. Germline CDR1 reads SNHLY; CDR2 reads FYNNEI. The V and J ends lost 7 bases and 1 base, in that order; junction bases with no gene match: 4. CDR3 residues: CASTLDRGTDTQYF. CDR3 nucleotide sequence: TGTGCCAGCACCCTGGACAGGGGCACAGATACGCAGTATTTT.

The chain carries TRBV25-1 and TRBJ2-6, with D possibly TRBD1 on 6 matching bases. The length of the CDR3 is 17 residues. Germline V gene data show CDR1 as MGHDK and CDR2 as SYGVNS. Trimming cost V 3 bases and J 0 bases, with 12 bases left between them. The CDR3 protein is CASSDHIGGSGANVLTF. DNA for the CDR3: TGTGCCAGCAGTGATCACATAGGGGGCTCTGGGGCCAACGTCCTGACTTTC.

This chain joins TRBV7-9 and TRBJ1-4; no firm D call. This CDR3 comprises 17 residues. Germline V gene lookup returns CDR1 SEHNR and CDR2 FQNEAQ (reference sequence). V was clipped by 3 bases and J by 0 bases, with 14 bases between them. The CDR3 loop is CASSFGLGPATNEKLFF. The CDR3 region has the DNA TGTGCCAGCAGCTTCGGGCTCGGGCCTGCAACTAATGAAAAACTGTTTTTT.

This chain connects TRBV6-5 to TRBJ2-7; D remains ambiguous. Germline V lookup: CDR1 MNHEY, CDR2 SVGAGI. The CDR3 has 12 amino acids. V was pared by 8 bases and J by 3 bases, with 11 bases between. The CDR3 loop reads CASGKTLYEQYF. The CDR3 region has the DNA TGTGCCAGCGGGAAGACACTCTACGAGCAGTACTTC.

The gene calls are TRBV7-2 and TRBJ1-6, with a weak D call TRBD1 (6 bases). Germline CDR1 is SGHTA and CDR2 is FQGNSA. V dropped 5 bases and J dropped 6 bases, with 17 bases sitting between them. The CDR3 is made up of 16 amino acids. The CDR3 reads CASSAIQGFRNSPLHF. The CDR3 nucleotides read TGTGCCAGCAGCGCTATTCAGGGGTTTCGTAATTCACCCCTCCACTTT.

This chain uses TRBV2 with TRBJ1-1, with unresolved D. The germline CDR1 and CDR2 sequences are SNHLY and FYNNEI. Trimming shortened V by 8 bases and J by 1 base, and 14 bases separated the two germline ends. The CDR3 extends over 14 amino acids. CDR3 sequence: CASSSLLKNTEAFF. CDR3 DNA sequence: TGTGCCAGCTCCTCGTTACTGAAGAACACTGAAGCTTTCTTT.

V and J are TRBV12-3 or TRBV12-4 and TRBJ1-2; D ambiguous. This CDR3 region has 13 residues. The V and J ends lost 6 bases and 4 bases respectively, with 12 bases between them. The CDR3 DNA is TGTGCCAGCAGCACCCGGGAGACCTATGGCTACACCTTC. Amino acids: CASSTRETYGYTF.

The V call is TRBV7-9, the J call TRBJ1-6, with a weak D call TRBD1 (5 bases). V was cut by 5 bases and J by 10 bases, with 21 bases left in between. The CDR3 is 16 amino acids. Germline V CDR1 and CDR2: SEHNR, FQNEAQ (reference sequence). The CDR3 sequence: CASSEQVIRGNSPLHF. CDR3 DNA: TGTGCCAGCAGCGAACAGGTAATCCGCGGAAACTCACCCCTCCACTTT.

The sample holds a few counts of this clone. V usage is TRBV7-9 and J usage is TRBJ2-7; D remains ambiguous. This CDR3 spans 14 amino acids. Germline lookup yields CDR1 SEHNR and CDR2 FQNEAQ (reference sequence). The V gene lost 5 bases and the J gene lost 5 bases, with 16 bases spanning the gap. The CDR3 nucleotides are TGTGCCAGCAGCCAGAGTATTGGGCTACACGAGCAGTACTTC. Translating it yields CASSQSIGLHEQYF.

This clone occurred once. One junction end does not reproduce the germline sequence, and a read error may be involved. This chain joins TRBV7-2 and TRBJ1-1; D is possibly TRBD1 (5 bases). CDR1 and CDR2 from the germline V gene are SGHTA and FQGNSA. The length of the CDR3 is 14 residues. The CDR3 nucleotides read TGTGTCAGCGCCCCTCGGTGGGGGGGCACTGAAGCTTTCTTT. This translates into CVSAPRWGGTEAFF.

The chain carries TRBV28 and TRBJ2-1; 8 bases match TRBD1. CDR3 length equals 14 residues. Germline CDR1 MDHEN, CDR2 SYDVKM. The trim removed 5 bases at V and 4 bases at J, leaving 4 bases unmatched. DNA for the CDR3: TGTGCCAGCAGTCAACAGGGGGTTTACAATGAGCAGTTCTTC. It codes for CASSQQGVYNEQFF. The full variable domain, with the rest looked up from reference TRBV28 and TRBJ2-1, is DVKVTQSSRYLVKRTGEKVFLECVQDMDHENMFWYRQDPGLGLRLIYFSYDVKMKEKGDIPEGYSVSREKKERFSLILESASTNQTSMYLCASSQQGVYNEQFFGPGTRLTVL.

The chain recombines TRBV19 with TRBJ1-5; D gene uncertain. The germline V gene has CDR1 LNHDA and CDR2 SQIVND (reference sequence). The V end lost 6 bases, the J end lost 2 bases, and 5 bases lay between the germline ends. CDR3 size: 12 residues. The CDR3 nucleotides read TGTGCCAGTAGCTCTCGCAATCAGCCCCAGCATTTT. This encodes CASSSRNQPQHF.

The V call is TRBV30, the J call TRBJ1-3; D is unresolved. This CDR3 spans 14 amino acids. The germline V gene has CDR1 GTSNPN and CDR2 SVGIG (reference sequence). The V and J ends lost 0 bases and 4 bases respectively, with 10 bases between them. In nucleotides, the CDR3 is TGTGCCTGGAGTGTATTGCCCCCAGGAAACACCATATATTTT. It codes for CAWSVLPPGNTIYF.

The chain couples TRBV19 to TRBJ1-2, with a weak D call TRBD1 (5 bases). The germline V gene encodes CDR1 LNHDA and CDR2 SQIVND (reference sequence). Trimming stripped 5 bases from V and 7 bases from J, with 14 bases between. This CDR3 contains 13 residues. The CDR3 bases are TGTGCCAGTAGTTTTCAGGGATCACCTGGCTACACCTTC. It translates to CASSFQGSPGYTF.

The V and J genes are TRBV12-2 and TRBJ1-2. TRBV12-2 is labeled a pseudogene. The CDR3 covers 15 residues. The CDR3 nucleotides read TGTGCAAGTCCCGGCCGATCTTATTTGGCCTATGGCTACACCTTC. It is translated as CASPGRSYLAYGYTF.

CDR3 loop: CASSLGSHYGYTF. The CDR3 bases are TGTGCCAGCAGCTTGGGGTCCCACTATGGCTACACCTTC. This sequence joins TRBV7-9 and TRBJ1-2; D not resolved. The CDR3 runs 13 residues. Germline V gives CDR1 SEHNR, CDR2 FQNEAQ (reference sequence). V was shortened by 3 bases and J by 3 bases, with 8 bases between the two germline ends.

The chain is built from TRBV6-2 or TRBV6-3 and TRBJ1-2; D might be TRBD1 (6 bases). This CDR3 has 15 residues. Trimming removed 2 bases from V and 4 bases from J, with 14 bases in between. Germline assignment: CDR1 MNHEY and CDR2 SVGEGT. In DNA, the CDR3 is TGTGCCAGCAGTTACCCAGGACAGAGCGCCTATGGCTACACCTTC. Protein product: CASSYPGQSAYGYTF.

This chain links TRBV28 with TRBJ1-5; D uncertain. Per germline, CDR1 MDHEN and CDR2 SYDVKM. V lost 3 bases and J 6 bases, leaving 12 bases between the germline ends. This CDR3 has 14 residues. The CDR3 region has the DNA TGTGCCAGCAGTTTTGTGTGGGGATCTCAGCCCCAGCATTTT. It codes for CASSFVWGSQPQHF.

The V call is TRBV4-2, the J call TRBJ2-3, with 8 bases matching TRBD1. This CDR3 is built from 15 residues. Germline lookup yields CDR1 LGHNA and CDR2 YNFKEQ. V shed 4 bases and J 3 bases; nucleotides not matched to a gene: 6. Here the CDR3 DNA reads TGTGCCAGCAGCCTAGGGGGACAGGCTACAGATACGCAGTATTTT. Amino acid sequence: CASSLGGQATDTQYF.